This section outlines one T cell receptor beta chain sequence together with its context. Its antigen is undetermined. CDR3 size: 14 residues. Germline values: CDR1 SGHRS, CDR2 YFSETQ. The V and J ends lost 4 bases and 4 bases, in that order; junction bases with no gene match: 6. This sample was included in a study of T cells in tuberculosis. The assay was immunoSEQ multiplex PCR, and TCRdb's table has in-frame clones only and misses some. The sample includes under 35,000 clones, about 90% of them seen just once. General study results and limits: Active tuberculosis patients had shorter CDR3-alpha; the beta difference was nonsignificant.

The time point was: new active TB diagnosis, blood taken before or within 7 days of starting treatment. The chain couples TRBV5-1 to TRBJ1-2, with 8 bases matching TRBD1. The sample in question was PBMCs, obtained at tuberculosis diagnosis. The receptor was derived from an adult with tuberculosis. Some clones in this sample may be carry-over from other donors' samples. The CDR3 DNA reads TGCGCCAGCAGCCGCCAAACAGGGGGCTATGGCTACACCTTC. It is translated as CASSRQTGGYGYTF.